A selection of T cell receptor beta chains follows, all from one sample in a study of blood T cell repertoires in COVID-19. Profiling relied on immunoSEQ multiplex PCR, and the TCRdb table lists in-frame clones only, not all of them. Here the sample spans a few hundred thousand clones, roughly 82% being singletons. Material for sequencing was peripheral blood. These receptors all stem from a woman between 45 and 60 years old with acute or convalescent COVID-19. Each CDR3 is given with its conserved first and last residue. D genes are given only for firm matches. The listing skips clone size in some rows; elsewhere it reads once, few, many or a size class.

TRBV28	TRBJ2-7	.	few	TGTGCCAGCAGTCCCGAGTCCTACGAGCAGTACTTC	CASSPESYEQYF
TRBV5-8	TRBJ2-3	.	.	TGTGCCAGCAGCTTCGTGTTCGCACAGTCCTCGTTTCCAGATACGCAGTATTTT	CASSFVFAQSSFPDTQYF
TRBV2	TRBJ2-5	.	.	TGTGCCAGCAGTGATTTACAGGAGCCCCAAGAGACCCAGTACTTC	CASSDLQEPQETQYF
TRBV6-2/TRBV6-3	TRBJ2-5	TRBD2	.	TGTGCCAGCAGTTACCCTGGACTAGCGGGAGATATGGAGACCCAGTACTTC	CASSYPGLAGDMETQYF
TRBV6-5	TRBJ2-2	.	.	TGTGCCAGCAGTTACGGCAGGGGCGGTGGCGGGGAGCTGTTTTTT	CASSYGRGGGGELFF
TRBV18	TRBJ1-1	TRBD1	.	TGTGCCAGCTCACCACGGACAGGGCTGAACACTGAAGCTTTCTTT	CASSPRTGLNTEAFF
TRBV4-1	TRBJ1-1	.	.	TGCGCCAGCAGCCAAGGGTGGGGAGGCAACACTGAAGCTTTCTTT	CASSQGWGGNTEAFF
TRBV7-3	TRBJ1-2	TRBD1	.	TGTGCCAGCAGCCTGGGACAGCGGGATGGCTACACCTTC	CASSLGQRDGYTF
TRBV27	TRBJ2-4	.	once	TGTGCCAGCAGTTTACCCGACAGAGACCACCAAAACATTCAGTACTTC	CASSLPDRDHQNIQYF
TRBV5-4	TRBJ1-4	.	.	TGTGCCAGCAGCCCACGAGGAGGTGCTAATGAAAAACTGTTTTTT	CASSPRGGANEKLFF
TRBV5-1	TRBJ1-3	.	.	TGCGCCAGCAGCCCCGGACTGGTTTCTGGAAACACCATATATTTT	CASSPGLVSGNTIYF
TRBV2	TRBJ2-4	TRBD1	.	TGTGCCAGCAGCTGGGGACAGACTATAGCCAAAAACATTCAGTACTTC	CASSWGQTIAKNIQYF
TRBV24-1	TRBJ2-1	.	.	TGTGCCACCAGTGATTTAGGGCGGGACGGATACAATGAGCAGTTCTTC	CATSDLGRDGYNEQFF
TRBV28	TRBJ2-7	TRBD1	.	TGTGCCAGCAGTGTCGTGGGACAGGGAGGATACGAGCAGTACTTC	CASSVVGQGGYEQYF
TRBV4-3	TRBJ1-2	.	.	TGCGCCAGCAGCCAAGATCGGGAGGAAGGCTATGGCTACACCTTC	CASSQDREEGYGYTF
TRBV12-1	TRBJ2-1	.	few	TGTGCCAGCAGCCATGCGGGGCAGTTCTTC	CASSHAGQFF
TRBV13	TRBJ1-5	.	.	TGTGCCAGCAGCTATGGGACAAGCAATCAGCCCCAGCATTTT	CASSYGTSNQPQHF
TRBV19	TRBJ1-1	.	once	TGTGCCAGTAGTACGGGATTCCCAGGAGGCACTGAAGCTTTCTTT	CASSTGFPGGTEAFF
TRBV18	TRBJ2-1	.	once	TGTGCCAGCTCACCAAGGCTAGGGGCCATAGTAAACAATGAGCAGTTCTTC	CASSPRLGAIVNNEQFF
TRBV7-9	TRBJ2-7	.	few	TGTGCCAGCAGCTCCCTATACGAGCAGTACTTC	CASSSLYEQYF
TRBV28	TRBJ2-1	.	few	TGTGCCAGCAGTCTACCGGGACTTAGCTCCTACAATGAGCAGTTCTTC	CASSLPGLSSYNEQFF
TRBV7-2	TRBJ2-2	.	.	TGTGCCAGCAGCTTGGGCAGAACCGGGGAGCTGTTTTTT	CASSLGRTGELFF
TRBV7-2	TRBJ2-1	TRBD2	.	TGTGCCAGCAGCTTAGCGAGACAGGGGTGGGGACTAGCGGGAGGCCTCTACAATGAGCAGTTCTTC	CASSLARQGWGLAGGLYNEQFF
TRBV25-1	TRBJ2-3	.	.	TGTGCCAGCAGTGAACAGGCTGCGGATACGCAGTATTTT	CASSEQAADTQYF
TRBV5-1	TRBJ2-1	TRBD2	.	TGCGCCAGCAGCTTGCGACTAGCGGGAGGACATGAGCAGTTCTTC	CASSLRLAGGHEQFF
TRBV10-3	TRBJ1-5	.	.	TGTGCCATCAGTGAGGACAAGGCCACACAGCCCCAGCATTTT	CAISEDKATQPQHF
TRBV19	TRBJ1-1	.	.	TGTGCCAGTAGTATATCAGGGAACACTGAAGCTTTCTTT	CASSISGNTEAFF
TRBV2	TRBJ1-5	.	.	TGTGCCAGCAGTGATCGCCTTTCGGGGGGCCAGCCCCAGCATTTT	CASSDRLSGGQPQHF
TRBV3-1/TRBV3-2	TRBJ1-2	.	.	TGTGCCAGCAGTTTCAGGGTTGCCTATGGCTACACCTTC	CASSFRVAYGYTF
TRBV7-9	TRBJ1-2	TRBD1	.	TGTGCCAGCGCCGAACCAGACCGGACAGGGAGGAAAGGCTACACCTTC	CASAEPDRTGRKGYTF